Each of the 12 T cell receptor beta chains below was sequenced from the same sample in a study of control samples from healthy donors and cancer patients. The repertoire was sequenced with immunoSEQ multiplex PCR; TCRdb's copy has only in-frame clones and lacks some. Of 95,000 to 130,000 clones listed, roughly 92% are singletons. Material: blood. The receptors come from a man aged 30 to 39 in good health.

This clone was seen a few times. The chain uses TRBV7-8 and TRBJ1-3; D ambiguous. Germline V gene lookup returns CDR1 SGHVS and CDR2 FQNEAQ. The V end lost 9 bases, the J end lost 2 bases, and 11 bases lay between the germline ends. This CDR3 spans 13 amino acids. This CDR3 is CASVDNTGNTIYF. The CDR3, as DNA: TGTGCCAGTGTTGACAACACTGGAAACACCATATATTTT.

This clone was seen only a few times. The gene calls are TRBV6-4 and TRBJ2-3, with 11 bases identical to TRBD2. Trimming cost V 6 bases and J 1 base; bases outside gene matches: 0. The length of the CDR3 is 14 residues. CDR1 and CDR2 from the germline V gene are MRHNA and SNTAGT. CDR3 in amino acids: CASRTSGGTDTQYF. CDR3 DNA sequence: TGTGCCAGCAGGACTAGCGGGGGCACAGATACGCAGTATTTT.

This sequence joins TRBV6-5 and TRBJ2-2; 8 positions match TRBD1. Unmatched junction bases numbered 7, after V lost 6 bases and J lost 10 bases. Germline lookup yields CDR1 MNHEY and CDR2 SVGAGI. This CDR3 comprises 13 residues. The CDR3, as DNA: TGTGCCAGCAGAGGGGACAGGCCGGCGGAGCTGTTTTTT. This translates into CASRGDRPAELFF.

V gene TRBV4-1 combines with J gene TRBJ1-2, with D possibly TRBD1 on 6 matching bases. This CDR3 has 17 amino acids. CDR1 is MGHRA, CDR2 YSYEKL, per germline. V was clipped by 1 base and J by 5 bases, with 20 bases between them. DNA of the CDR3: TGCGCCAGCAGCCAAGCTTCCGCGAGCGGGGGCGGGTATGGCTACACCTTC. Protein product: CASSQASASGGGYGYTF.

The sample holds one count of this clone. The chain couples TRBV5-1 to TRBJ2-5, with TRBD1 identical over 10 bases. The length of the CDR3 is 15 residues. Trimming took 4 bases from V and 0 from J; bases not matched to a gene: 3. Germline loops: CDR1 SGHRS, CDR2 YFSETQ. CDR3 loop: CASSLGQGYQETQYF. The CDR3 coding sequence is TGCGCCAGCAGCCTGGGACAGGGGTACCAAGAGACCCAGTACTTC. The full variable domain, rest sourced from reference TRBV5-1 and TRBJ2-5, is KAGVTQTPRYLIKTRGQQVTLSCSPISGHRSVSWYQQTPGQGLQFLFEYFSETQRNKGNFPGRFSGRQFSNSRSEMNVSTLELGDSALYLCASSLGQGYQETQYFGPGTRLLVL.

The chain combines TRBV5-4 with TRBJ1-1; D is unclear. Deletions cut 5 bases from V and 1 base from J, with 15 bases between. Looked up from germline, CDR1 is SGHNT and CDR2 is YYREEE (reference sequence). The CDR3 runs 15 residues. This CDR3 is CASRRSERQNTEAFF. For the CDR3, the DNA is TGTGCCAGCAGAAGGTCGGAAAGACAGAACACTGAAGCTTTCTTT.

This clone was observed a single time. The rearrangement links TRBV4-2 to TRBJ2-5; TRBD2 matches at 7 bases. V dropped 4 bases and J dropped 0; count of bases not matched to a gene: 5. The CDR3 covers 15 residues. CDR1 is LGHNA and CDR2 is YNFKEQ in the germline V gene. The CDR3 DNA sequence: TGTGCCAGCAGCCCCCTACGGGGGGACCAAGAGACCCAGTACTTC. Translated: CASSPLRGDQETQYF.

This sequence joins TRBV5-1 and TRBJ2-1, with 9 bases fitting TRBD1. This CDR3 comprises 15 residues. Losses at the gene ends were 9 bases for V and 7 bases for J; bases not matched to a gene: 14. Germline V gene lookup returns CDR1 SGHRS and CDR2 YFSETQ. CDR3 region: CANPKRTGAVNEQFF. Here the CDR3 DNA reads TGCGCCAACCCTAAACGGACAGGGGCGGTGAATGAGCAGTTCTTC.

This rearrangement joins TRBV6-2 or TRBV6-3 to TRBJ2-1, with D possibly TRBD1 on 6 matching bases. Trimming removed 0 bases at V and 5 bases at J, with 8 bases between. The CDR3 consists of 14 residues. Germline V CDR1 and CDR2: MNHEY, SVGEGT. The CDR3 is CASSYSQGNNEQFF. The CDR3, as DNA: TGTGCCAGCAGTTACTCACAGGGCAACAATGAGCAGTTCTTC.

The chain carries TRBV7-8 and TRBJ2-5; the D call may be TRBD1 or TRBD2 (5 bases each). This CDR3 contains 12 residues. Germline CDR1 SGHVS, CDR2 FQNEAQ. Deletions cut 9 bases from V and 5 bases from J, with 13 bases between. CDR3 sequence reads: CASSRGYETQYF. CDR3 nucleotides: TGTGCCAGTTCGAGGGGTTACGAGACCCAGTACTTC.

The chain joins TRBV11-2 to TRBJ2-3; the D is unclear. The CDR3 sequence is 15 residues long. Germline V gene lookup returns CDR1 SGHAT and CDR2 FQNNGV. V was clipped by 3 bases and J by 6 bases, with 16 bases between them. This CDR3 is CASSFKVLTQDTQYF. In DNA, the CDR3 is TGTGCCAGCAGCTTTAAGGTCCTGACTCAGGATACGCAGTATTTT.

This chain uses TRBV7-6 with TRBJ1-1, with 9 bases aligning to TRBD1. Per germline, CDR1 SGHVS and CDR2 FNYEAQ. The CDR3 consists of 15 residues. V dropped 5 bases and J dropped 3; count of bases not matched to a gene: 7. The CDR3 nucleotides are TGTGCCAGCAGCGTTGGGACAGGGTGGGACACTGAAGCTTTCTTT. Its translation is CASSVGTGWDTEAFF.